This T cell receptor (beta chain) was recorded in a study of shared clonotypes between healthy human individuals (dated by TCRdb to about 2020). The study in broad terms: The cohort included three men and a couple of women between 18 and 49 years of age. For each donor, CD4 naive and CD4 memory were each run on three plates, CD8 naive on two plates, and CD8 memory on one plate. To estimate repertoire size and how much clonotype sharing occurs between individuals, the study deeply sequenced the blood TCR repertoires of roughly 5 healthy adults. Different laboratories and diverse techniques were used to prepare libraries and sequence TCR repertoires, to increase sequencing depth and limit assay-specific biases. Per donor, leukapheresis produced somewhere between about 0.94 and 9 billion PBMCs. The paper as a whole reports these results and caveats: Larger estimated clonotype richness was generally found for naive subsets than for memory subsets. Based on pairwise subsampling, the degree of clonotype sharing among donors was expected to be affected by sequencing depth. Even with the large sequencing depth, rarefaction of the sorted-subset datasets indicated that sequencing was incomplete. When a handful of donors were compared, the shared fraction of clonotypes was about 5% for naive CD4, over 3% for naive CD8, 2.3% for memory CD4, and less than 0.5% for memory CD8. The genetic and exposure-history diversity represented was limited by the small number of donors. Sampling was restricted to blood, and TCR repertoires in tissues likely differ from the TCR repertoires found in blood. Clonotypes shared by all four sorted-subset donors showed higher generation probabilities than non-shared clonotypes.

Healthy HIV-negative adults with no recently reported acute infections or vaccinations were included as donors. All donors were Caucasian adults living in Nashville, Tennessee, USA. Magnetic negative selection was used to enrich CD4+ T cells, after which naive cells were positively selected on CD45RA and the negative fraction became the memory subset. After blood collection by leukapheresis, PBMCs were isolated using Ficoll-Histopaque density gradient centrifugation and then cryopreserved in the vapor phase of liquid nitrogen. Analytical flow cytometry was used to check the purity and quantity of each magnetically sorted T cell population. Genomic DNA was isolated from every sorted fraction and measured by UV absorbance on a Nanodrop 2000c. A note on this clone: Its antigen is still unknown. Base qualities are not recorded, but no much larger clone differs from it by a single base.

CDR1 SGHTA and CDR2 FQGTGA are derived from the germline V gene. The junction shows trimming of 1 base on V and 4 bases on J, plus 7 bases between the germline ends. From cysteine to phenylalanine, the CDR3 is 13 amino acids long. Just the 39-base CDR3 DNA is kept, in frame starting at base 1. Using the deep immunoSEQ assay, multiplex PCR amplified TCR CDR3 regions from genomic DNA. Extracted genomic DNA from each cell subset was distributed evenly across all wells of several immunoSEQ 96-well plates, and each plate was treated as a replicate. For sorted subsets, about 0.2 ug genomic DNA, equal to tens of thousands of T cell genomes, was loaded into each replicate PCR. The purified libraries were quantified using a Qubit 3.0 fluorometer, sized with a Bioanalyzer 2100, and then quantified again using the KAPA Library Quantification kit. Every immunoSEQ 96-well plate was sequenced on a dedicated single-read 150-cycle Illumina NextSeq 550 flow cell. In the source study's methods: Because the immunoSEQ output held only junctional sequences and lacked quality scores, the filtering could not match the filtering applied to full-length reads. Sequences were annotated with PyIR, a Python wrapper for IgBLAST v1.9, using IMGT germline references to assign V/J genes and CDR3. Reads were filtered out if the reads had weak V/J assignments (E-value above 1e-6), no CDR3, stop codons, out-of-frame junctions, or ambiguous translated residues. V3J clonotypes were defined as sequences sharing an identical inferred V gene, J gene, and CDR3 amino acid sequence. Percentage overlap between repertoires was calculated by dividing the number of shared unique clonotypes by the size of the smaller repertoire. Three approaches were used to assess repertoire richness: RTK rarefaction, the Chao1 estimator, and Recon v2.1 estimates of unobserved clonotypes. Generation probabilities were computed with OLGA for all TCRbeta clonotypes obtained by the gDNA method from several donors. Sourced from immuneACCESS, this table was stored by TCRdb with only in-frame sequences that have V and J called. A share of the clones is absent; for the studies checked, an unresolved V gene accounts for under half, and the remainder has no known explanation. For V, J and clone size, that table is used; D and trimming come from the DNA. The sample table holds fewer than 3 million clones, of which around 90% were seen once. Together, the top ten hold 0.37% of the sample.

The sequencing sample was made of naive CD4+ T cells from PBMCs. Interpreted using the paper, the cell subset or site label stands for: CD45RA+ positively selected. This receptor was taken from a young man in good health. Some clones in this sample may be carry-over from other donors' samples. The chain is encoded by TRBV7-3 joined to TRBJ2-5; no D gene call is confident. DNA sequence: TGTGCCAGCAGCTTAAATTGGGGAGAGACCCAGTACTTC. This sequence encodes CASSLNWGETQYF.